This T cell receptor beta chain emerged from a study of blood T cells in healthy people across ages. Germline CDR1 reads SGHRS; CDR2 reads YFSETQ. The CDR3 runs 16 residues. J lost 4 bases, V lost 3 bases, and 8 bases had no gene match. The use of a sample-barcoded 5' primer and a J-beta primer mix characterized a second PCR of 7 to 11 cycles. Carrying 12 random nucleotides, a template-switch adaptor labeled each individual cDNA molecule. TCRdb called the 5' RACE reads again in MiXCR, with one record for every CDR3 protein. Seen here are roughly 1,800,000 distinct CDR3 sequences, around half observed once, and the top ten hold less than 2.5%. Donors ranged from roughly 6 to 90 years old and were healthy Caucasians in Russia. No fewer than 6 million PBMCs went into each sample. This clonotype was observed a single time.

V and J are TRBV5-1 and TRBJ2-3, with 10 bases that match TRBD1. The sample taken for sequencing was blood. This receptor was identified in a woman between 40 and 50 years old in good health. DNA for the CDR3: TGCGCCAGCAGCTGGAGGACAGGGGGTAGCGCAGATACGCAGTATTTT. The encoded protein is CASSWRTGGSADTQYF.